Below are 14 T cell receptor beta chains sequenced from a single sample in a study of T-cell memory formation after mild COVID-19. TCRdb re-analysed the 5' RACE reads in MiXCR, keeping a single row per CDR3 protein. Of 250,000 to 350,000 distinct CDR3 sequences in the sample, 14% were seen once. The sequencing input was PBMCs or a T cell subset sorted from them (not recorded which). Source of these receptors: a man between 18 and 29 years old who had mild COVID-19 (a few samples of this study predate the infection). Cell type and time point are not known.

This clonotype turned up a few times. This rearrangement joins TRBV7-3 to TRBJ2-3, with D perhaps TRBD1 (5 bases). The CDR3 length is 15 residues. The ends were cut back, 3 bases at V and 0 bases at J, with 10 bases in the middle. Germline CDR1 reads SGHTA; CDR2 reads FQGTGA. The CDR3 DNA reads TGTGCCAGCAGCTTGAGCAGGGAAAGCACAGATACGCAGTATTTT. Translated, it gives CASSLSRESTDTQYF. Full variable domain (missing parts from reference TRBV7-3 and TRBJ2-3): GAGVSQTPSNKVTEKGKYVELRCDPISGHTALYWYRQSLGQGPEFLIYFQGTGAADDSGLPNDRFFAVRPEGSVSTLKIQRTERGDSAVYLCASSLSRESTDTQYFGPGTRLTVL.

The chain joins TRBV4-1 to TRBJ2-1; TRBD2 matches 10 bases. The V gene end was trimmed by 4 bases and the J gene end by 3 bases; junction bases not matched to a gene: 3. CDR3 length: 15 residues. Germline assignment: CDR1 MGHRA and CDR2 YSYEKL. The CDR3, as DNA: TGCGCCAGCAGCCCCTCTAGCGGGGGCTACAATGAGCAGTTCTTC. Translation gives CASSPSSGGYNEQFF.

This clonotype was observed a handful of times. The chain recombines TRBV5-5 with TRBJ2-1, with 8 bases lining up with TRBD1. CDR3 length: 14 residues. Germline lookup yields CDR1 SGHKS and CDR2 YYEKEE (reference sequence). Trimming at V came to 4 bases and at J to 5 bases, leaving 5 bases not matched to a gene. CDR3 amino acids: CASSAWTGHNEQFF. In nucleotides, the CDR3 is TGTGCCAGCAGCGCATGGACAGGGCACAATGAGCAGTTCTTC.

The chain links TRBV11-2 to TRBJ2-1, with TRBD2 matching over 8 bases. Germline V gene sequence: CDR1 SGHAT, CDR2 FQNNGV. The CDR3 is 13 amino acids. Trimming took 6 bases from V and 6 from J; bases not matched to a gene: 4. CDR3 nucleotide sequence: TGTGCCAGCAGACGGACTAGCAGCAATGAGCAGTTCTTC. Translated: CASRRTSSNEQFF.

This clonotype came up a few times. The CDR3 loop reads CASSQGRASDAVKTQYF. CDR3 in DNA: TGTGCCAGCAGCCAGGGGCGGGCTAGCGACGCCGTGAAGACCCAGTACTTC. The V call is TRBV7-9, the J call TRBJ2-5; D is perhaps TRBD1 or TRBD2 (6 bases each). Trimming cost V 5 bases and J 6 bases, with 25 bases left between them. The CDR3 is 17 amino acids. The germline gives CDR1 SEHNR, CDR2 FQNEAQ (reference sequence).

V is TRBV12-3 or TRBV12-4 and J is TRBJ2-3; D might be TRBD1 or TRBD2, each matching 6 bases. V was pared by 2 bases and J by 3 bases, with 12 bases between. The CDR3 contains 15 residues. In DNA, the CDR3 is TGTGCCAGCAGTTTACCCCAGGGGACTACAGATACGCAGTATTTT. Encoded protein: CASSLPQGTTDTQYF.

Only a few counts were recorded for this clonotype. The V and J genes are TRBV5-6 and TRBJ2-7; D gene ambiguous. V was clipped by 4 bases and J by 3 bases, with 14 bases between them. The CDR3 is 14 amino acids. Germline V gene lookup returns CDR1 SGHDT and CDR2 YYEEEE. The CDR3 DNA reads TGTGCCAGCAGCCCGGCCGGGCGCCACTACGAGCAGTACGTC. Its protein product is CASSPAGRHYEQYV.

The chain combines TRBV19 with TRBJ2-3, with 7 bases identical to TRBD1. Trimming cost V 4 bases and J 6 bases; bases outside gene matches: 7. CDR3 size: 14 residues. CDR1 is LNHDA and CDR2 is SQIVND in the germline V gene (reference sequence). CDR3 sequence reads: CASSTGQAADTQYF. Here the CDR3 DNA reads TGTGCCAGTAGTACTGGACAGGCTGCGGATACGCAGTATTTT.

The sample holds a few counts of this clonotype. The genes are TRBV5-1 and TRBJ1-4, with D tentatively TRBD1 (6 bases). The CDR3 is 16 amino acids. Looked up from germline, CDR1 is SGHRS and CDR2 is YFSETQ. V was pared by 10 bases and J by 8 bases, with 27 bases between. This chain's CDR3 is CASHSGATRGREKLFF. DNA for the CDR3: TGCGCCTCCCATTCGGGGGCCACCAGGGGTAGGGAAAAACTGTTTTTT.

The V call is TRBV20-1, the J call TRBJ1-5; 8 positions match TRBD1. With V trimmed by 6 bases and J by 3 bases, 13 bases remained unmatched. The CDR3 is 16 amino acids. CDR1 is DFQATT, CDR2 SNEGSKA, per germline (reference sequence). The CDR3 region has the DNA TGCAGTGCGAGTACCGACAGGGGAACTCTCAATCAGCCCCAGCATTTT. Its protein is CSASTDRGTLNQPQHF.

This clonotype was observed a handful of times. This chain joins TRBV9 and TRBJ1-5; TRBD1 might be the D (6 bases). CDR1 is SGDLS and CDR2 is YYNGEE in the germline V gene. Trimming removed 0 bases from V and 7 bases from J, with 14 bases in between. The CDR3 totals 15 residues. In DNA, the CDR3 is TGTGCCAGCAGCGTAGGAGTGGGGGCAGAGCAGCCCCAGCATTTT. It codes for CASSVGVGAEQPQHF.

There are many counts of this clonotype. This rearrangement joins TRBV5-1 to TRBJ2-3, with D possibly matching TRBD2 (5 bases). V lost 5 bases and J lost 2, with 9 bases in between. Per germline, CDR1 SGHRS and CDR2 YFSETQ. The length of the CDR3 is 13 residues. The CDR3, as DNA: TGCGCCAGCAGAGAGGGATACACAGATACGCAGTATTTT. This gives the protein CASREGYTDTQYF.

This clonotype has a count of ten or more. This chain connects TRBV5-6 to TRBJ1-2; D not certain. The CDR3 has 16 amino acids. Trimming removed 2 bases from V and 3 bases from J, with 17 bases in between. Germline V gives CDR1 SGHDT, CDR2 YYEEEE. The CDR3: CASSLPPQATYYGYTF. Here the CDR3 DNA reads TGTGCCAGCAGCTTACCCCCCCAGGCCACTTACTATGGCTACACCTTC.

The gene calls are TRBV19 and TRBJ2-2; D perhaps matches TRBD2 (5 bases). Germline V gene lookup returns CDR1 LNHDA and CDR2 SQIVND (reference sequence). This CDR3 is built from 17 residues. Trimming took off 6 bases at V and 0 bases at J, with 17 bases between the two ends. The CDR3 loop reads CASRDPTGKTNTGELFF. The CDR3 bases are TGTGCCAGTAGAGACCCGACGGGAAAAACGAACACCGGGGAGCTGTTTTTT.